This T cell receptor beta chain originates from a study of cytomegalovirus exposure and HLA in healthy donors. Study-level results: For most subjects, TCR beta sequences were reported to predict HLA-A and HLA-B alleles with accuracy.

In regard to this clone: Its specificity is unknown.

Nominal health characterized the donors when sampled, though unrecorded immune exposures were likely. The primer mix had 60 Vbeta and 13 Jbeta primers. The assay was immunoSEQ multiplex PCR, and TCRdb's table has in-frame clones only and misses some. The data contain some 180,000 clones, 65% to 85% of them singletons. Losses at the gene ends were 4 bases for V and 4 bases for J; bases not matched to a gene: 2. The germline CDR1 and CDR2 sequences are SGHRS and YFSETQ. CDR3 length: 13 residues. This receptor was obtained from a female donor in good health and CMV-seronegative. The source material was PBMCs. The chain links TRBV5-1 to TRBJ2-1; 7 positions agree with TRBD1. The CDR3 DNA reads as TGCGCCAGCAGCAGGGGACAGTACAATGAGCAGTTCTTC. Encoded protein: CASSRGQYNEQFF.